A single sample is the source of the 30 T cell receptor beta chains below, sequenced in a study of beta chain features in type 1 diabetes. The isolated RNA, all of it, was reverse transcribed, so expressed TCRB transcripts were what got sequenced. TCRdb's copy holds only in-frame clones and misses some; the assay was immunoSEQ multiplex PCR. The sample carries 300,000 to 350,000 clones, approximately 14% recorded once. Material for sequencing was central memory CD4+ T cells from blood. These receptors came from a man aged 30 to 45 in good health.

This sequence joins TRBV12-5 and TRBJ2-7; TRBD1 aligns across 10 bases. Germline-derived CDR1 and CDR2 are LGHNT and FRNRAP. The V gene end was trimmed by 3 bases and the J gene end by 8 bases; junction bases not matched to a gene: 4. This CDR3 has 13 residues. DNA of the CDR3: TGTGCTAGTGGTTTCCGGGACAGGGGTCAGCAGTACGTC. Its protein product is CASGFRDRGQQYV.

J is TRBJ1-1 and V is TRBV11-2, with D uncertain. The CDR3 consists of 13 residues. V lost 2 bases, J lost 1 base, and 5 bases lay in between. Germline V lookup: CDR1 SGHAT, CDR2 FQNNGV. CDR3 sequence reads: CASSLHRNTEAFF. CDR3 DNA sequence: TGTGCCAGCAGCTTACACAGGAACACTGAAGCTTTCTTT.

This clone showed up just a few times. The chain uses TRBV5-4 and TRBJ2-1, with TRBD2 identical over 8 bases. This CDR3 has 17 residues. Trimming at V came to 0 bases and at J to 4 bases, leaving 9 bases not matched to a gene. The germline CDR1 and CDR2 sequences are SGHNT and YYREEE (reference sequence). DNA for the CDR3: TGTGCCAGCAGCTTGGGGCGTAGGCGGGGGGCGTACAATGAGCAGTTCTTC. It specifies CASSLGRRRGAYNEQFF.

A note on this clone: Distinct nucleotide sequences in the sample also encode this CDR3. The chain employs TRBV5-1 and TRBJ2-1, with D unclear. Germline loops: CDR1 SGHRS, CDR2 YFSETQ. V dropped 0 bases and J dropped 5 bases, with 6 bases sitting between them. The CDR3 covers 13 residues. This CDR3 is CASSLGRNNEQFF. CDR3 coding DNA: TGCGCCAGCAGCTTGGGGCGGAACAATGAGCAGTTCTTC.

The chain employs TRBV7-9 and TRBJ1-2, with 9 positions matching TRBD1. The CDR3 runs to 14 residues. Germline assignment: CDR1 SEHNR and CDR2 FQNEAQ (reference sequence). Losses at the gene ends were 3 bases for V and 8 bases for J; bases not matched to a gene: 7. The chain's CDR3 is CASSFTGGAGGYTF. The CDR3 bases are TGTGCCAGCAGCTTTACAGGGGGCGCTGGGGGCTACACCTTC.

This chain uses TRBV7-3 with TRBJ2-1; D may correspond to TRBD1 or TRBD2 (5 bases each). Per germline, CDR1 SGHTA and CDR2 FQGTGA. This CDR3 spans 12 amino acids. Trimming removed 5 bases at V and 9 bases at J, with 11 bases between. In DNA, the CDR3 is TGTGCCAGCAGCCTTCCTGGGGGTGAGCAGTTCTTC. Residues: CASSLPGGEQFF.

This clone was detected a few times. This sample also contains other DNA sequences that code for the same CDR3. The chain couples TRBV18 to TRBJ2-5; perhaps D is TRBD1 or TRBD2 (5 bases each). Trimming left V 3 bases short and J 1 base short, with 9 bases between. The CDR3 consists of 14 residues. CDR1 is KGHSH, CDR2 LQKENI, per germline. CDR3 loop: CASSPPGRQETQYF. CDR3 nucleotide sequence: TGTGCCAGCTCACCGCCGGGACGCCAAGAGACCCAGTACTTC.

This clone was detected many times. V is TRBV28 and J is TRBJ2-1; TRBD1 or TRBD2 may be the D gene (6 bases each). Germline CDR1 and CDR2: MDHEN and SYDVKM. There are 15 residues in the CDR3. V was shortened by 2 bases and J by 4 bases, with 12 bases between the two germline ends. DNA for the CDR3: TGTGCCAGCAGTTTAGCTAGGGGGGCTTACAATGAGCAGTTCTTC. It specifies CASSLARGAYNEQFF.

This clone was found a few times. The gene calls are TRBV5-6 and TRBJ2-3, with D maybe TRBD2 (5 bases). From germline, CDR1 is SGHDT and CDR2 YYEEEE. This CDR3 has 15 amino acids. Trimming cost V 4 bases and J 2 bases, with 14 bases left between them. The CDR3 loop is CASSASERFTDTQYF. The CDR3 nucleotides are TGTGCCAGCAGCGCCTCCGAGCGGTTCACAGATACGCAGTATTTT.

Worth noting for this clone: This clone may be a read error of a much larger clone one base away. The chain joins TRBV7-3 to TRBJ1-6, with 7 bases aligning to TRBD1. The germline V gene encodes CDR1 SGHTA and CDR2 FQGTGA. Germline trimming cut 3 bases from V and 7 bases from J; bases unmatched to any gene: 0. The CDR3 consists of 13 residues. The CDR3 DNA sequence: TGTGCCAGCAGCTTGACAGGGAATTCACCCCTCCACTTT. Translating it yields CASSLTGNSPLHF.

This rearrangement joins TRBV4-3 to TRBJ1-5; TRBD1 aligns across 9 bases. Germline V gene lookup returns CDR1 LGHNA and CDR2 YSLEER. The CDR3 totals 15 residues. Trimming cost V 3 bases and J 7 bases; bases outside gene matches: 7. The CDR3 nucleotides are TGCGCCAGCAGCCAGGGACAGGGTGATTTGCAGCCCCAGCATTTT. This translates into CASSQGQGDLQPQHF.

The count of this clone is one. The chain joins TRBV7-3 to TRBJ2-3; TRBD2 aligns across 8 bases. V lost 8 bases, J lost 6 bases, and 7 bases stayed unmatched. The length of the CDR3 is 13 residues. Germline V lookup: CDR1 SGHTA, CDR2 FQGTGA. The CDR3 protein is CASRRLASDTQYF. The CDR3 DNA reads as TGTGCCAGCCGCCGACTAGCGTCCGATACGCAGTATTTT.

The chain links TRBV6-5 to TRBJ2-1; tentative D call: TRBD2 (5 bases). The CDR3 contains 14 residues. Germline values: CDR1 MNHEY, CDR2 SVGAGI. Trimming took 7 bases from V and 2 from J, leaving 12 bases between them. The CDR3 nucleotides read TGTGCCAGCAAGGACTGGAGTACCTACAATGAGCAGTTCTTC. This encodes CASKDWSTYNEQFF.

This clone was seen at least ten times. CDR3 region: CASSPGLGKTQYF. Written as DNA, the CDR3 is TGTGCCAGCAGTCCGGGACTAGGGAAGACCCAGTACTTC. The chain joins TRBV2 to TRBJ2-5; 8 bases match TRBD2. J gave up 6 bases and V 5 bases, and 5 bases lay outside the gene matches. This CDR3 has 13 amino acids. Germline lookup yields CDR1 SNHLY and CDR2 FYNNEI.

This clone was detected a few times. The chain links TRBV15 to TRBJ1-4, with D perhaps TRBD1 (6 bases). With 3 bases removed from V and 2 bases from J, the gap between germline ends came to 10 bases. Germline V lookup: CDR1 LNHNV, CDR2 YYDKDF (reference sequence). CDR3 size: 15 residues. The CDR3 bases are TGTGCCACCAGCAGCGGGAGGGGGACTAATGAAAAACTGTTTTTT. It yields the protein CATSSGRGTNEKLFF. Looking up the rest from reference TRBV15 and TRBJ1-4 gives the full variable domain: DAMVIQNPRYQVTQFGKPVTLSCSQTLNHNVMYWYQQKSSQAPKLLFHYYDKDFNNEADTPDNFQSRRPNTSFCFLDIRSPGLGDTAMYLCATSSGRGTNEKLFFGSGTQLSVL.

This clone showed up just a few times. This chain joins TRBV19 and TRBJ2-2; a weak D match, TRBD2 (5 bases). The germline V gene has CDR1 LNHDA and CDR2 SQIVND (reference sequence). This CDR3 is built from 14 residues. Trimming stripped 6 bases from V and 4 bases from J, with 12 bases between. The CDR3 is CASRDQLATGELFF. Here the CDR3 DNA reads TGTGCCAGTAGAGATCAGCTAGCCACCGGGGAGCTGTTTTTT. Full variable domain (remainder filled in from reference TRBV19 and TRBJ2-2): DGGITQSPKYLFRKEGQNVTLSCEQNLNHDAMYWYRQDPGQGLRLIYYSQIVNDFQKGDIAEGYSVSREKKESFPLTVTSAQKNPTAFYLCASRDQLATGELFFGEGSRLTVL.

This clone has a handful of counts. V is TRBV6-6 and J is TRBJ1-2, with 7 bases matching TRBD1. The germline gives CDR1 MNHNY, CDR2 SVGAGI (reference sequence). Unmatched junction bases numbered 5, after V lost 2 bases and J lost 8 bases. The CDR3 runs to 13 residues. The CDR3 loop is CASSYQGQSGYTF. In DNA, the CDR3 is TGTGCCAGCAGTTACCAGGGACAGTCAGGCTACACCTTC.

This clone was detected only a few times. The CDR3 sequence: CASSGTLGTAEREQYF. The CDR3 nucleotides read TGTGCCAGCAGCGGGACGTTAGGGACAGCTGAAAGGGAGCAGTACTTC. This sequence joins TRBV5-4 and TRBJ2-7; 7 bases map to TRBD1. The CDR3 loop spans 16 amino acids. Germline V gives CDR1 SGHNT, CDR2 YYREEE (reference sequence). J was trimmed by 7 bases and V by 4 bases; bases with no gene match: 17.

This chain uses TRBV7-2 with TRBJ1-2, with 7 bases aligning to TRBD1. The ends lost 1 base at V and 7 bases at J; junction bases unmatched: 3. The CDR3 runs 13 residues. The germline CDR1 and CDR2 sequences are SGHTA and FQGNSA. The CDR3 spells CASSLDRGTGYTF. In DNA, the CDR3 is TGTGCCAGCAGCTTAGACAGGGGCACTGGCTACACCTTC.

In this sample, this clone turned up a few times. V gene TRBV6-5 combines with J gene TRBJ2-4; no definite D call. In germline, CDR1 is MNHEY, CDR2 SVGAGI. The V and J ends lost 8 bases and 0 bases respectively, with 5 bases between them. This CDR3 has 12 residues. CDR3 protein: CASQLAKNIQYF. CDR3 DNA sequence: TGTGCCAGCCAATTAGCCAAAAACATTCAGTACTTC.

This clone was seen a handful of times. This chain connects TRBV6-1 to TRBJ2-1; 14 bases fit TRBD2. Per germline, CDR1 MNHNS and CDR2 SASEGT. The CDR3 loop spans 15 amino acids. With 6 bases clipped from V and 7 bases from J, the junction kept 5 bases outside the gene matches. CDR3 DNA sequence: TGTGCCAGCAGCCAGGGACTAGCGGGAGCAAATGAGCAGTTCTTC. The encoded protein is CASSQGLAGANEQFF.

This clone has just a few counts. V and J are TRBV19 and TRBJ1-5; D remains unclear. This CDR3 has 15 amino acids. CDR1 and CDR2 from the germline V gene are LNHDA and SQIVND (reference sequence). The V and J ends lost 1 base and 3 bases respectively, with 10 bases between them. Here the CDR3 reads CASSIGQSINQPQHF. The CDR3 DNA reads TGTGCCAGTAGTATAGGGCAGTCGATCAATCAGCCCCAGCATTTT.

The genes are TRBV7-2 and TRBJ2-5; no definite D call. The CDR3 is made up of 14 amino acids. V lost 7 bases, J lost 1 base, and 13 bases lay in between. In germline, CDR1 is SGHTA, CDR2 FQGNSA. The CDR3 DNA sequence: TGTGCCAGCAACCCGTTTCGCCCCCAAGAGACCCAGTACTTC. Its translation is CASNPFRPQETQYF.

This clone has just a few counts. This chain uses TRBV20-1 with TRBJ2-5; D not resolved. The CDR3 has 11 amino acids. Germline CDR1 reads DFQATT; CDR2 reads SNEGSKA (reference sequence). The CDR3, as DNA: TGCAGCGTTGCTGTCCAAGAGACCCAGTACTTC. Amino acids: CSVAVQETQYF.

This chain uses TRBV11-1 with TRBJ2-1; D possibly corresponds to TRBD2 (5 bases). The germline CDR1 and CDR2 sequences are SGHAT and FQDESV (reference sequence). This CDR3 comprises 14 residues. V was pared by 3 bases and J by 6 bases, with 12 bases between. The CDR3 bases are TGTGCCAGCAGCTTCGATCCCGCGGGCAATGAGCAGTTCTTC. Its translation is CASSFDPAGNEQFF.

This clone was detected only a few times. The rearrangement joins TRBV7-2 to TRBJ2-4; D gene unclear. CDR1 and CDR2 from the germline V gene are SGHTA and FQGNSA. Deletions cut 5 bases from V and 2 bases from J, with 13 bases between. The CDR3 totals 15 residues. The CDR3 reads CASSPLVGPKNIQYF. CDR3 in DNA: TGTGCCAGCAGCCCCCTCGTAGGGCCCAAAAACATTCAGTACTTC.

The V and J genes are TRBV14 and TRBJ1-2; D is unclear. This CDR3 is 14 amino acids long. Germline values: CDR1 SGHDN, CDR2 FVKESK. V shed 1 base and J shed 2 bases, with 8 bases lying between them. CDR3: CASSQGGENYGYTF. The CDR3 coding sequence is TGTGCCAGCAGCCAAGGGGGAGAGAACTATGGCTACACCTTC.

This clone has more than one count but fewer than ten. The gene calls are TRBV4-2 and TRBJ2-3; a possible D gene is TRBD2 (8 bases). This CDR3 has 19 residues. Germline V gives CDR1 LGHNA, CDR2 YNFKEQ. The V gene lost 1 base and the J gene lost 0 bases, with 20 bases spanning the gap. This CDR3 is CASSQVPLGGGRSTDTQYF. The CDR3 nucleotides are TGTGCCAGCAGCCAAGTCCCCCTAGGGGGCGGGAGGAGCACAGATACGCAGTATTTT.

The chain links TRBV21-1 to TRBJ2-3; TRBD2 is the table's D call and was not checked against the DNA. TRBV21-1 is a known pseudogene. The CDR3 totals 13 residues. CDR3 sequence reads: CASSKGRVDTQYF. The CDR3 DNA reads TGTGCCAGCAGCAAAGGGAGGGTAGATACGCAGTATTTT.

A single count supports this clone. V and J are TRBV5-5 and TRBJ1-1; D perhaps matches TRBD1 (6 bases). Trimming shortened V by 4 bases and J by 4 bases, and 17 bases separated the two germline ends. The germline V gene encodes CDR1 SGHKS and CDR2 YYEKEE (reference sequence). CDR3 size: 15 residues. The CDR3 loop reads CASSPSKQGGTEAFF. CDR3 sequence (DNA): TGTGCCAGCAGCCCCAGTAAACAGGGAGGCACTGAAGCTTTCTTT.